The T cell receptor beta chain described here comes from a study of cytotoxic CD8 clonotypes in ibrutinib-treated CLL. Whole-study results and caveats: Circulating CD8+ T-cell counts were tracked by baseline clonality, which exceeded that of age-matched healthy donors.

The CDR3 covers 12 residues. Germline V gene sequence: CDR1 GTSNPN, CDR2 SVGIG (reference sequence). The ends lost 7 bases at V and 4 bases at J; junction bases unmatched: 3. On this clone: What it binds is not known.

The assay was immunoSEQ multiplex PCR, and TCRdb's table has in-frame clones only and misses some. Here the sample spans tens of thousands of clones, about 70% being singletons. The source of this sequence is a human donor with chronic lymphocytic leukemia. V is TRBV30 and J is TRBJ1-1; the match to TRBD1 covers 10 bases. The source material was PBMCs, sampled after 24 months of ibrutinib treatment. The CDR3 loop is CALTGGVTEAFF. Written as DNA, the CDR3 is TGTGCCTTGACAGGGGGCGTCACTGAAGCTTTCTTT.